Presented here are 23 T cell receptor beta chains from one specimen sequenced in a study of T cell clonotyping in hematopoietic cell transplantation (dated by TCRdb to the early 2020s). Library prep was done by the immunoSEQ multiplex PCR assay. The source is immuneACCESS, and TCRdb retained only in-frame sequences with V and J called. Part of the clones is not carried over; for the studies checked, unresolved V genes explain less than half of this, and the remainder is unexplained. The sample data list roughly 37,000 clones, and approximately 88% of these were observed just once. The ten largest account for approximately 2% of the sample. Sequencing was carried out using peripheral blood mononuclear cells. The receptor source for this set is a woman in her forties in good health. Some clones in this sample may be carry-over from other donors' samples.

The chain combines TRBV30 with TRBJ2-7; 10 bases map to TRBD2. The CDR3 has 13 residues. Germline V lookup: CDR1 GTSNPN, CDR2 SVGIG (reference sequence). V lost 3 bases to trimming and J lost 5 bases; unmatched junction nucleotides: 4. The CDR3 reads CAWSTTSGNEQYF. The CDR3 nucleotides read TGTGCCTGGAGCACTACTAGCGGGAACGAGCAGTACTTC.

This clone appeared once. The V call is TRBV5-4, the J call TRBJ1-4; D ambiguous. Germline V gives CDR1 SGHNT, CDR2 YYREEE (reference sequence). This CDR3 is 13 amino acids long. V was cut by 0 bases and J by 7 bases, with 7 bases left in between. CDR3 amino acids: CASSLEGAEKLFF. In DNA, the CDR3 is TGTGCCAGCAGCTTGGAGGGTGCTGAAAAACTGTTTTTT.

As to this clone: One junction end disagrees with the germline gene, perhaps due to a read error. The CDR3 reads CASSQGRTSGRNF. CDR3 in DNA: TGTGCCAGCAGCCAAGGAAGGACTAGCGGGAGAAACTTC. This chain links TRBV14 with TRBJ2-7; 13 bases are a match to TRBD2. CDR1 is SGHDN, CDR2 FVKESK, per germline. This CDR3 contains 13 residues. Supplemented by reference TRBV14 and TRBJ2-7, the full variable domain reads EAGVTQFPSHSVIEKGQTVTLRCDPISGHDNLYWYRRVMGKEIKFLLHFVKESKQDESGMPNNRFLAERTGGTYSTLKVQPAELEDSGVYFCASSQGRTSGRNFGPGTRLTVT.

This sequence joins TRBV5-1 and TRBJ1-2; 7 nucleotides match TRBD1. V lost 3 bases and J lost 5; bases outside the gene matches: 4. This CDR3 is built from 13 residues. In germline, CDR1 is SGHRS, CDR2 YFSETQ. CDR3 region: CASSSGQSYGYTF. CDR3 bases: TGCGCCAGCAGCTCGGGACAGAGTTATGGCTACACCTTC.

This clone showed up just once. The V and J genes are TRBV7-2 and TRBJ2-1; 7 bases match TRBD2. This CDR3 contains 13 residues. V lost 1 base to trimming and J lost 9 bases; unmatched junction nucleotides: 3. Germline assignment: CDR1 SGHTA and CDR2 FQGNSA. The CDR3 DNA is TGTGCCAGCAGCTTAGGCGGGAGTATTGAGCAGTTCTTC. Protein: CASSLGGSIEQFF.

The CDR3 region is CASSYSGVYEQYF. The CDR3 bases are TGTGCCAGCAGTTACTCAGGGGTCTACGAGCAGTACTTC. The V and J genes are TRBV6-6 and TRBJ2-5; the D gene is possibly TRBD1 (5 bases). The DNA end lines up better with TRBJ2-7; the J call may be wrong. The CDR3 is 13 residues long. Germline V gene sequence: CDR1 MNHNY, CDR2 SVGAGI (reference sequence).

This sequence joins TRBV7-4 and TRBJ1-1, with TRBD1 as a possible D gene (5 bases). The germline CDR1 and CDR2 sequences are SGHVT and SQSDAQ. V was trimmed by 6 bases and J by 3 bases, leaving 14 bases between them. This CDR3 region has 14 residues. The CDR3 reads CASRRLDSDTEAFF. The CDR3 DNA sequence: TGTGCCAGCAGGCGATTAGACAGCGACACTGAAGCTTTCTTT.

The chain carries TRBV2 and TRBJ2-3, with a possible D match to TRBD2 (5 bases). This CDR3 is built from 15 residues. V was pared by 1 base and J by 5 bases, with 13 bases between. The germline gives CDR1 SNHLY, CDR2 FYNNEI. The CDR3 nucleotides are TGTGCCAGCAGTGAAGTTGAGCTAGGAGGAGATACGCAGTATTTT. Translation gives CASSEVELGGDTQYF.

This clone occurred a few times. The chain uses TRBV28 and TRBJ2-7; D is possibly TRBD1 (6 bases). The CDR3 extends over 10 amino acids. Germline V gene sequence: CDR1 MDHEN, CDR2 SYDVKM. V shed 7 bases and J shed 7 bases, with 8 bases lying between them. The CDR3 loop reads CASKGDEQYF. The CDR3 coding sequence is TGTGCCAGCAAGGGGGATGAGCAGTACTTC.

This chain's CDR3 is CASSSVSGVDLYEQYF. In DNA form, the CDR3 reads TGTGCCAGCAGCTCAGTCTCGGGGGTCGACCTCTACGAGCAGTACTTC. J is TRBJ2-7 and V is TRBV28, with D maybe TRBD2 (6 bases). The CDR3 is 16 amino acids. Germline-derived CDR1 and CDR2 are MDHEN and SYDVKM. The germline V and J ends were trimmed by 6 bases and 3 bases, with 21 bases remaining between them. The complete variable domain, with remaining parts taken from reference TRBV28 and TRBJ2-7, reads DVKVTQSSRYLVKRTGEKVFLECVQDMDHENMFWYRQDPGLGLRLIYFSYDVKMKEKGDIPEGYSVSREKKERFSLILESASTNQTSMYLCASSSVSGVDLYEQYFGPGTRLTVT.

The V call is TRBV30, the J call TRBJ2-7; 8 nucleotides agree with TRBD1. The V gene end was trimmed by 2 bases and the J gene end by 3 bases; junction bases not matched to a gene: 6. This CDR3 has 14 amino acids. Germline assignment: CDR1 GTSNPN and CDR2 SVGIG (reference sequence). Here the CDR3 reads CAWSPGQGGYEQYF. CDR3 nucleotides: TGTGCCTGGAGTCCCGGACAGGGAGGCTACGAGCAGTACTTC.

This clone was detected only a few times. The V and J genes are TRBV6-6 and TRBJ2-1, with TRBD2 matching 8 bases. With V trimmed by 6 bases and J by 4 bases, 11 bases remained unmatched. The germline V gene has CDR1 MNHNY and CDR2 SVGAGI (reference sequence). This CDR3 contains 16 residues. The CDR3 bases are TGTGCCAGCAGCCCATATCTACGGGAGGGATACAATGAGCAGTTCTTC. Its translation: CASSPYLREGYNEQFF.

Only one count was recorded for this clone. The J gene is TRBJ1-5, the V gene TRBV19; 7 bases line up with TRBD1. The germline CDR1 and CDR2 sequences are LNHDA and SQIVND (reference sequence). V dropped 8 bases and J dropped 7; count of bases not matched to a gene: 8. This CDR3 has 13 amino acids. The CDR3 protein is CASGRQGDQPQHF. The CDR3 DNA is TGTGCCAGTGGCCGGCAGGGGGACCAGCCCCAGCATTTT.

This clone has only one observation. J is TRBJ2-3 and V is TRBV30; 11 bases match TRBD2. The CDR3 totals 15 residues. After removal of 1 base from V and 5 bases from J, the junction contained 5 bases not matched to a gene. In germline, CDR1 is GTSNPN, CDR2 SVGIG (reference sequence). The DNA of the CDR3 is TGTGCCTGGAGTGGTAGCGGGAGGGTCGTAGATACGCAGTATTTT. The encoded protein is CAWSGSGRVVDTQYF.

DNA for the CDR3: TGTGCCAGTAGTCTGCGTACTAGCGGGAGACAATCCATTGAGCAGTTCTTC. Its protein product is CASSLRTSGRQSIEQFF. The chain uses TRBV19 and TRBJ2-1; TRBD2 matches at 11 bases. This CDR3 spans 17 amino acids. Trimming removed 5 bases from V and 9 bases from J; junction bases left unmatched: 15. Germline V gene data show CDR1 as LNHDA and CDR2 as SQIVND (reference sequence).

CDR3 residues: CASSEADPGVSYTF. In DNA form, the CDR3 reads TGTGCCAGCAGTGAAGCGGATCCGGGGGTGAGCTACACCTTC. This chain links TRBV6-1 with TRBJ1-2; possibly TRBD1 for D (5 bases). V lost 0 bases and J lost 9, with 14 bases in between. The CDR3 spans 14 residues. Germline V gives CDR1 MNHNS, CDR2 SASEGT.

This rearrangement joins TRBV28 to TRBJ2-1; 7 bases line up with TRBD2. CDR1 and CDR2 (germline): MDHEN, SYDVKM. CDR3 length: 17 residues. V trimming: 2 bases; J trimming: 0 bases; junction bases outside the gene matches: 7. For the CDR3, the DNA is TGTGCCAGCAGTTTAGGGGGGGGTTCCAGCTCCTACAATGAGCAGTTCTTC. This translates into CASSLGGGSSSYNEQFF.

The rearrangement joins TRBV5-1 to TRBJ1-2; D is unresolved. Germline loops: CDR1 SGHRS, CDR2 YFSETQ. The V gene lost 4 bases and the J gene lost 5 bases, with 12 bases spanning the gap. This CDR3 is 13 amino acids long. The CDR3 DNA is TGCGCCAGCAGCAGGGATTTCGGGTATGGCTACACCTTC. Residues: CASSRDFGYGYTF.

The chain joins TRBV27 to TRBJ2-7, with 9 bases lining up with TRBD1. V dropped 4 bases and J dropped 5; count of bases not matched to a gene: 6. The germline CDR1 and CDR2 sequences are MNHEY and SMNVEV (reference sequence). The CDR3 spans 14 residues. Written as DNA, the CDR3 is TGTGCCAGCAGTTACGGGACAGGGCTCCACGAGCAGTACTTC. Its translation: CASSYGTGLHEQYF.

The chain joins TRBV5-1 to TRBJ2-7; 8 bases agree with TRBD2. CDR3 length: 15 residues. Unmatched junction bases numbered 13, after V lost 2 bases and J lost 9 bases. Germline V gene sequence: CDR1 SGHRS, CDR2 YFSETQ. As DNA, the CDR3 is TGCGCCAGCAGCTTCGGACAGCAGCGGGGGATCGGGCAGTACTTC. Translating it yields CASSFGQQRGIGQYF.

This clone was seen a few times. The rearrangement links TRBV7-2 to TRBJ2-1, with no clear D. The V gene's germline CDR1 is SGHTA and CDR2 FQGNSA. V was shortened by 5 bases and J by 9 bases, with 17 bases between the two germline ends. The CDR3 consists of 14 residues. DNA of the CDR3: TGTGCCAGCAGCCCCGGGCCTTTCCGTTCTGAGCAGTTCTTC. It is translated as CASSPGPFRSEQFF.

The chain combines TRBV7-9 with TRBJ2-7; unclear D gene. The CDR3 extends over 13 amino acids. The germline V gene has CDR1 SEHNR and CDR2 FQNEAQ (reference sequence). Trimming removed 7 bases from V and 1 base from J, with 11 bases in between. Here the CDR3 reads CASTNLGSYEQYF. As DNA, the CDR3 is TGTGCCAGCACCAATCTAGGGTCCTACGAGCAGTACTTC.

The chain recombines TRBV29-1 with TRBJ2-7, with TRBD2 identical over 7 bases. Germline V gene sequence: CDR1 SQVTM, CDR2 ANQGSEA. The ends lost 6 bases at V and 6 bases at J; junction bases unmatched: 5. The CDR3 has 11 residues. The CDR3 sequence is CSVGGEVEQYF. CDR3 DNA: TGCAGCGTGGGGGGGGAAGTCGAGCAGTACTTC.